This entry lists 26 T cell receptor beta chains sequenced from one sample in a study of STAT5B mutations in CD4+ large granular lymphocyte leukemia. Data came from immunoSEQ multiplex PCR; TCRdb stores just in-frame clones and leaves some out. The data show about 32,000 clones, 72% seen once. Sequencing was done on a sample of CD4+ T cells from blood buffy coats. The receptors come from a human donor in good health.

This clone has a single count. The chain recombines TRBV28 with TRBJ2-5, with D possibly matching TRBD1 (6 bases). From germline, CDR1 is MDHEN and CDR2 SYDVKM. This CDR3 spans 14 amino acids. The V and J ends lost 5 bases and 5 bases respectively, with 15 bases between them. The CDR3 loop is CASSPGTKRETQYF. The DNA of the CDR3 is TGTGCCAGCAGTCCAGGGACAAAGCGCGAGACCCAGTACTTC.

This chain's CDR3 is CASSPRTTRGTGELFF. The CDR3 DNA sequence: TGTGCCAGCTCACCACGGACAACTAGGGGCACCGGGGAGCTGTTTTTT. The chain is built from TRBV18 and TRBJ2-2, with D perhaps TRBD1 or TRBD2 (5 bases each). This CDR3 is 16 amino acids long. Trimming removed 1 base at V and 4 bases at J, with 13 bases between. Germline assignment: CDR1 KGHSH and CDR2 LQKENI.

The chain uses TRBV18 and TRBJ1-2; TRBD1 is a possible D gene (5 bases). Per the germline V gene, CDR1 is KGHSH and CDR2 is LQKENI. This CDR3 is built from 14 residues. V was shortened by 2 bases and J by 3 bases, with 10 bases between the two germline ends. The CDR3 here is CASSPTGTDYGYTF. The DNA of the CDR3 is TGTGCCAGCTCACCAACCGGGACGGACTATGGCTACACCTTC.

This clone was seen a handful of times. V gene TRBV6-5 combines with J gene TRBJ2-7; TRBD1 agrees at 7 bases. Germline trimming cut 5 bases from V and 3 bases from J; bases unmatched to any gene: 1. CDR1 is MNHEY, CDR2 SVGAGI, per germline. The CDR3 spans 12 residues. Written as DNA, the CDR3 is TGTGCCAGCAGTAGGGACAGCTACGAGCAGTACTTC. Translating gives CASSRDSYEQYF.

The rearrangement joins TRBV10-3 to TRBJ2-7; 10 bases agree with TRBD1. The germline V gene encodes CDR1 ENHRY and CDR2 SYGVKD. Trimming cost V 5 bases and J 0 bases; bases outside gene matches: 10. This CDR3 region has 17 residues. The CDR3 loop is CAISFRAGTGASYEQYF. CDR3 nucleotides: TGTGCCATCAGTTTCAGAGCAGGGACAGGGGCCTCCTACGAGCAGTACTTC.

The chain joins TRBV7-2 to TRBJ2-5; the D gene could be TRBD1 or TRBD2 (6 bases each). Germline CDR1 is SGHTA and CDR2 is FQGNSA. V dropped 3 bases and J dropped 8 bases, with 19 bases sitting between them. The CDR3 extends over 15 amino acids. The CDR3 here is CASSFRGARGETQYF. CDR3 bases: TGTGCCAGCAGCTTTAGGGGGGCGCGGGGAGAAACCCAGTACTTC.

The rearrangement uses TRBV4-1 and TRBJ2-7, with a tentative D call TRBD2 (5 bases). CDR3 length equals 14 residues. Germline V gives CDR1 MGHRA, CDR2 YSYEKL. V was cut by 8 bases and J by 0 bases, with 14 bases left in between. CDR3 in DNA: TGCGCCAGCGGATCGGGGTCCAACTCCTACGAGCAGTACTTC. This gives the protein CASGSGSNSYEQYF.

This clone was recorded a few times. The chain uses TRBV19 and TRBJ2-1; no definite D call. V shed 9 bases and J shed 3 bases, with 15 bases lying between them. Germline assignment: CDR1 LNHDA and CDR2 SQIVND (reference sequence). CDR3 length: 14 residues. This chain's CDR3 is CASQIDAHYNEQFF. CDR3 bases: TGTGCCAGCCAAATTGACGCACACTACAATGAGCAGTTCTTC.

The chain links TRBV6-4 to TRBJ2-5, with D uncertain. Germline V gene sequence: CDR1 MRHNA, CDR2 SNTAGT. The CDR3 extends over 10 amino acids. Trimming cost V 4 bases and J 7 bases, with 4 bases left between them. CDR3 sequence reads: CASSARTQYF. In DNA form, the CDR3 reads TGTGCCAGCAGTGCGCGGACCCAGTACTTC.

This clone was counted a single time. The chain has TRBV7-2 and TRBJ1-6, with 7 bases aligning to TRBD1. The CDR3 length is 15 residues. Unmatched junction bases numbered 2, after V lost 0 bases and J lost 6 bases. Germline values: CDR1 SGHTA, CDR2 FQGNSA. Here the CDR3 reads CASSLAGTANSPLHF. As DNA, the CDR3 is TGTGCCAGCAGCTTAGCAGGGACAGCTAATTCACCCCTCCACTTT. Combining the CDR3 with reference TRBV7-2 and TRBJ1-6 gives the whole variable domain GAGVSQSPSNKVTEKGKDVELRCDPISGHTALYWYRQSLGQGLEFLIYFQGNSAPDKSGLPSDRFSAERTGGSVSTLTIQRTQQEDSAVYLCASSLAGTANSPLHFGNGTRLTVT.

This clone was seen just once. In DNA form, the CDR3 reads TGTGCCAGCAGCCCAGGGACTAGCGGGGGCTATACGCAGTATTTT. The encoded protein is CASSPGTSGGYTQYF. The chain joins TRBV6-5 to TRBJ2-3; 14 bases align to TRBD2. The V segment lost 6 bases and the J segment 7 bases; nucleotides outside the gene matches: 6. CDR3 length: 15 amino acids. Germline CDR1 and CDR2: MNHEY and SVGAGI.

The chain uses TRBV7-2 and TRBJ2-7; maybe TRBD1 (5 bases). Per germline, CDR1 SGHTA and CDR2 FQGNSA. This CDR3 region has 13 residues. Trimming took 3 bases from V and 5 from J, leaving 11 bases between them. The CDR3 loop is CASSLGRVDEQYF. CDR3 DNA sequence: TGTGCCAGCAGCTTGGGCAGGGTGGACGAGCAGTACTTC.

This clone appeared a single time. The CDR3 coding sequence is TGTGCCAGCAGCTTGGGGCAGCTCTACGAGCAGTACTTC. Translating gives CASSLGQLYEQYF. This rearrangement joins TRBV5-4 to TRBJ2-7, with D unclear. The CDR3 runs 13 residues. Trimming took off 0 bases at V and 3 bases at J, with 7 bases between the two ends. The germline V gene encodes CDR1 SGHNT and CDR2 YYREEE (reference sequence).

This clone has a handful of counts. The chain is built from TRBV4-2 and TRBJ2-7, with 13 positions matching TRBD2. The V segment lost 0 bases and the J segment 2 bases; nucleotides outside the gene matches: 7. The germline CDR1 and CDR2 sequences are LGHNA and YNFKEQ. The CDR3 is made up of 18 amino acids. The chain's CDR3 is CASSQDWTSGGVAYEQYF. CDR3 in DNA: TGTGCCAGCAGCCAAGATTGGACTAGCGGGGGAGTTGCCTACGAGCAGTACTTC.

This clone turned up a few times. The rearrangement uses TRBV10-1 and TRBJ2-7, with a possible D match to TRBD1 (6 bases). The germline V gene encodes CDR1 WNHNN and CDR2 SYGVQD (reference sequence). The CDR3 runs to 17 residues. V was trimmed by 3 bases and J by 4 bases, leaving 22 bases between them. The DNA for the CDR3 is TGCGCCAGCAGTGACCCCCCTGGGACATTTGAAGGGTACGAGCAGTACTTC. It is translated as CASSDPPGTFEGYEQYF.

The chain joins TRBV2 to TRBJ2-5; TRBD1 aligns across 8 bases. The DNA end favors TRBJ2-7, so the J call may be wrong. The germline V gene has CDR1 SNHLY and CDR2 FYNNEI. This CDR3 is 14 amino acids long. The CDR3 nucleotides are TGTGCCAGCAGTTCCGGGACAGGCCGCTACGAGCAGTACTTC. Translation gives CASSSGTGRYEQYF.

This clone was seen only a few times. The chain links TRBV29-1 to TRBJ1-1, with 9 bases identical to TRBD1. The V segment lost 3 bases and the J segment 10 bases; nucleotides outside the gene matches: 3. The CDR3 length is 11 residues. Germline assignment: CDR1 SQVTM and CDR2 ANQGSEA. The CDR3 DNA reads TGCAGCGTTGAGGGGGGACAGGGAGCTTTCTTT. Translated: CSVEGGQGAFF.

V usage is TRBV5-5 and J usage is TRBJ1-6; weak D call: TRBD1 (5 bases). Germline loops: CDR1 SGHKS, CDR2 YYEKEE (reference sequence). Trimming took off 4 bases at V and 8 bases at J, with 13 bases between the two ends. CDR3 size: 14 residues. The CDR3 is CASSPHVGDSPLHF. The CDR3 DNA reads TGTGCCAGCAGCCCGCATGTGGGGGATTCACCCCTCCACTTT.

This clone has only one observation. The chain uses TRBV5-5 and TRBJ1-5; tentatively, D is TRBD1 (6 bases). CDR1 is SGHKS, CDR2 YYEKEE, per germline (reference sequence). This CDR3 is built from 15 residues. Trimming removed 0 bases at V and 4 bases at J, with 11 bases between. The CDR3 bases are TGTGCCAGCAGCTTGGAAGGGGGTTGGAATCAGCCCCAGCATTTT. Translating gives CASSLEGGWNQPQHF.

This clone is judged large. This chain links TRBV5-1 with TRBJ2-1; TRBD2 matches at 8 bases. Germline CDR1 SGHRS, CDR2 YFSETQ. The CDR3 spans 15 residues. Germline trimming cut 4 bases from V and 3 bases from J; bases unmatched to any gene: 6. CDR3 residues: CASSPRGGHYNEQFF. The CDR3 region has the DNA TGCGCCAGCAGCCCTCGGGGGGGCCACTACAATGAGCAGTTCTTC.

This clone was seen more than once but under ten times. V gene TRBV5-1 combines with J gene TRBJ1-2, with D tentatively TRBD1 (5 bases). The CDR3 consists of 14 residues. In germline, CDR1 is SGHRS, CDR2 YFSETQ. With 4 bases removed from V and 4 bases from J, the gap between germline ends came to 14 bases. The CDR3, as DNA: TGCGCCAGCAGCCCGGACAACCATCCCTATGGCTACACCTTC. Residues: CASSPDNHPYGYTF.

The V gene is TRBV5-1, the J gene TRBJ2-2; 13 bases line up with TRBD2. CDR1 is SGHRS, CDR2 YFSETQ, per germline. The trim removed 3 bases at V and 0 bases at J, leaving 5 bases unmatched. The CDR3 runs to 18 residues. The CDR3 DNA sequence: TGCGCCAGCAGCTCCGGACTAGCGGGGGTCGCGAACACCGGGGAGCTGTTTTTT. Translated: CASSSGLAGVANTGELFF.

This clone was counted only a few times. V gene TRBV2 combines with J gene TRBJ2-7; 11 nucleotides line up with TRBD1. This CDR3 is 14 amino acids long. V was clipped by 8 bases and J by 5 bases; unmatched bases: 8. Germline values: CDR1 SNHLY, CDR2 FYNNEI. Here the CDR3 reads CASVYRTGGNEQYF. The CDR3 bases are TGTGCCAGCGTATATAGGACAGGGGGCAACGAGCAGTACTTC.

Details on this clone: This same CDR3 is encoded by further DNA sequences in the sample. This chain joins TRBV27 and TRBJ2-1; no reliable D call. V was clipped by 6 bases and J by 7 bases, with 7 bases between them. This CDR3 has 11 amino acids. From germline, CDR1 is MNHEY and CDR2 SMNVEV (reference sequence). Here the CDR3 DNA reads TGTGCCAGCAGCTTAGGGAATGAGCAGTTCTTC. Amino acids: CASSLGNEQFF.

The chain joins TRBV2 to TRBJ1-6, with unresolved D. The CDR3 has 13 residues. Looked up from germline, CDR1 is SNHLY and CDR2 is FYNNEI. Deletions cut 2 bases from V and 13 bases from J, with 12 bases between. This chain's CDR3 is CASSEFAGAPLHF. CDR3 bases: TGTGCCAGCAGTGAATTCGCTGGTGCGCCCCTCCACTTT.

The chain links TRBV7-9 to TRBJ1-2, with 9 positions matching TRBD1. The CDR3 has 16 amino acids. With V trimmed by 4 bases and J by 7 bases, 13 bases remained unmatched. Germline CDR1 is SEHNR and CDR2 is FQNEAQ (reference sequence). As DNA, the CDR3 is TGTGCCAGCAGCTCCTCCGGACAGGGGCGGACGGGTGGCTACACCTTC. Translating it yields CASSSSGQGRTGGYTF.